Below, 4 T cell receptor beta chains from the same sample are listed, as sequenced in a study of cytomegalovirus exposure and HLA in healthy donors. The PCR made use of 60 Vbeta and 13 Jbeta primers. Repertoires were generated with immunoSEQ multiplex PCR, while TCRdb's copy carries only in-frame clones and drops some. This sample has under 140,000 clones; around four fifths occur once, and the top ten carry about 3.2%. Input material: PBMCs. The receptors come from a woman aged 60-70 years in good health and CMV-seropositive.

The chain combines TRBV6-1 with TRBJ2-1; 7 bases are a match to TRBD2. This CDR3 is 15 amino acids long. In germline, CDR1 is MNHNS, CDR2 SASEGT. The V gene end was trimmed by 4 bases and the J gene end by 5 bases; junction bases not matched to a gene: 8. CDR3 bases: TGTGCCAGCAGTGCTGGGACTACTCCACACAATGAGCAGTTCTTC. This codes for CASSAGTTPHNEQFF.

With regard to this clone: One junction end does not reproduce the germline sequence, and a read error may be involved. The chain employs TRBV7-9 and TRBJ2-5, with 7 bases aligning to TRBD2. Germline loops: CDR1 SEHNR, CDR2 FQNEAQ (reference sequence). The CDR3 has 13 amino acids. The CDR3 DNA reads TGTTCCAGCAGCTTAGTAGCGGGCGAGACCCAGTACTTC. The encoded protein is CSSSLVAGETQYF.

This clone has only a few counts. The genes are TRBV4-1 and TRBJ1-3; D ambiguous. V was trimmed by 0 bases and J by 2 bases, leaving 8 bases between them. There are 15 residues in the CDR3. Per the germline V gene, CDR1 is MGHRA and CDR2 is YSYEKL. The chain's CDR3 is CASSQDSGAGNTIYF. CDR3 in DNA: TGCGCCAGCAGCCAAGATAGCGGGGCTGGAAACACCATATATTTT.

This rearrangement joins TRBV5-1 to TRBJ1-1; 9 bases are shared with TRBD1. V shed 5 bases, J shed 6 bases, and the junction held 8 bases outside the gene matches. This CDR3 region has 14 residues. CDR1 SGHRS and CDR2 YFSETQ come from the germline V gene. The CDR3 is CASRYTGGSPEAFF. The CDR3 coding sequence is TGCGCCAGCAGGTATACAGGGGGCTCACCTGAAGCTTTCTTT.